The T cell receptor beta chain under discussion was sequenced for a study of regulatory and conventional T cells in RAG deficiency. Genomic DNA came from blood conventional CD4+ T cells gated CD25-low CD127-high. Method: immunoSEQ multiplex PCR; TCRdb's copy keeps in-frame clones and lacks some. There are more than 20,000 clones in the sample; 85% to 95% occur only once, and roughly 0.73% lies in the top ten. Germline V gene data show CDR1 as SNHLY and CDR2 as FYNNEI. The CDR3 consists of 13 residues. V was shortened by 6 bases and J by 2 bases, with 11 bases between the two germline ends. This same sample was also part of a study on regulatory T cells. This second report adds: Amplification used 52 TRBV primers and 13 TRBJ primers. Skewed V and J usage and few unique V-J pairs marked patient repertoires, most in Tregs.

The chain links TRBV2 to TRBJ2-7, with D perhaps TRBD1 or TRBD2 (5 bases each). This TCR was recovered from a human donor in good health. The sample comprised CD4+ T cells sorted from blood. The CDR3 sequence: CASRGTGTYEQYF. CDR3 in DNA: TGTGCCAGCAGGGGGACGGGGACCTACGAGCAGTACTTC.